The 9 T cell receptor beta chains given below trace back to one sample, sequenced in a study of blood T cell repertoires in COVID-19. TCRdb keeps only in-frame clones here, not all; method: immunoSEQ multiplex PCR. Of 95,000 to 150,000 clones detected, around 83% appear once; the ten largest clones hold around 3%. Sequenced input: peripheral blood. The receptors here all came from a woman of 80 years or more with COVID-19, enrolled during active disease.

The CDR3 bases are TGTGCCAGCAGTTTACAGGGGAGGGTGGGAGAGACCCAGTACTTC. As protein: CASSLQGRVGETQYF. The chain links TRBV11-2 to TRBJ2-5, with D perhaps TRBD1 or TRBD2 (7 bases each). The CDR3 length is 15 residues. The V gene lost 6 bases and the J gene lost 4 bases, with 18 bases spanning the gap. CDR1 SGHAT and CDR2 FQNNGV come from the germline V gene.

V and J are TRBV28 and TRBJ1-5, with 8 bases identical to TRBD1. This CDR3 spans 15 amino acids. From germline, CDR1 is MDHEN and CDR2 SYDVKM. J was trimmed by 0 bases and V by 6 bases; bases with no gene match: 4. CDR3 residues: CASRTGGLSNQPQHF. In nucleotides, the CDR3 is TGTGCCAGCAGAACAGGGGGACTTAGCAATCAGCCCCAGCATTTT. Together with reference TRBV28 and TRBJ1-5, the CDR3 gives the full variable domain: DVKVTQSSRYLVKRTGEKVFLECVQDMDHENMFWYRQDPGLGLRLIYFSYDVKMKEKGDIPEGYSVSREKKERFSLILESASTNQTSMYLCASRTGGLSNQPQHFGDGTRLSIL.

CDR3 sequence reads: CASSSIYQGNYNEQFF. CDR3 bases: TGTGCCAGCAGTTCGATATATCAGGGGAATTACAATGAGCAGTTCTTC. The chain combines TRBV6-5 with TRBJ2-1; perhaps TRBD1 as D (6 bases). The CDR3 runs to 16 residues. V shed 4 bases and J shed 4 bases, with 17 bases lying between them. CDR1 and CDR2 from the germline V gene are MNHEY and SVGAGI.

The table lists this clone with a few counts. The gene calls are TRBV5-4 and TRBJ2-1; 13 bases map to TRBD2. The CDR3 consists of 17 residues. Germline CDR1 reads SGHNT; CDR2 reads YYREEE (reference sequence). With V trimmed by 3 bases and J by 7 bases, 10 bases remained unmatched. CDR3 DNA sequence: TGTGCCAGCAGCTCCACCTTACTAGCGGGAGGGCCTAATGAGCAGTTCTTC. This encodes CASSSTLLAGGPNEQFF.

This clone was detected once. The chain couples TRBV28 to TRBJ2-7; no clear D. The CDR3 loop spans 11 amino acids. CDR1 and CDR2 (germline): MDHEN, SYDVKM. The V end was cut by 6 bases, the J end by 3 bases, with 6 bases between. The CDR3 protein is CASRSSYEQYF. CDR3 nucleotide sequence: TGTGCCAGCAGGTCGAGCTACGAGCAGTACTTC.

The chain employs TRBV10-3 and TRBJ2-3; D gene ambiguous. This CDR3 comprises 14 residues. CDR1 and CDR2 from the germline V gene are ENHRY and SYGVKD. V was cut by 2 bases and J by 2 bases, with 8 bases left in between. The CDR3 reads CAISEQVSTDTQYF. The DNA for the CDR3 is TGTGCCATCAGTGAGCAGGTATCCACAGATACGCAGTATTTT.

V usage is TRBV7-2 and J usage is TRBJ2-3; D is undetermined. The CDR3 length is 15 residues. Germline CDR1 reads SGHTA; CDR2 reads FQGNSA. V was shortened by 5 bases and J by 3 bases, with 15 bases between the two germline ends. This CDR3 is CASSPRPPRTDTQYF. In nucleotides, the CDR3 is TGTGCCAGCAGCCCGCGGCCCCCCCGTACAGATACGCAGTATTTT.

This chain connects TRBV11-2 to TRBJ2-7; D may be TRBD1 (5 bases). Per germline, CDR1 SGHAT and CDR2 FQNNGV. The V gene lost 8 bases and the J gene lost 2 bases, with 7 bases spanning the gap. This CDR3 has 11 amino acids. This CDR3 reads CASATAYEQYF. CDR3 coding DNA: TGTGCCAGCGCGACAGCCTACGAGCAGTACTTC. The complete variable domain, with remaining parts taken from reference TRBV11-2 and TRBJ2-7, reads EAGVAQSPRYKIIEKRQSVAFWCNPISGHATLYWYQQILGQGPKLLIQFQNNGVVDDSQLPKDRFSAERLKGVDSTLKIQPAKLEDSAVYLCASATAYEQYFGPGTRLTVT.

A remark on this clone: An end of the junction does not agree with germline; a read error may underlie this. The chain carries TRBV24-1 and TRBJ2-5, with a weak D call TRBD1 (5 bases). The germline gives CDR1 KGHDR, CDR2 SFDVKD. The CDR3 is made up of 13 amino acids. The CDR3 nucleotides read TGTGCCACCGGTGATTCACCTCAAGGGGCCCAGTACTTC. It codes for CATGDSPQGAQYF.